The next 26 T cell receptor beta chains were all read from a single sample in a study of cytomegalovirus exposure and HLA in healthy donors. The PCR had 60 Vbeta and 13 Jbeta primers. The table came from immunoSEQ multiplex PCR; TCRdb's copy has only in-frame clones and leaves some out. Of about 220,000 clones detected, around 76% appear once; the ten largest clones hold approximately 6.5%. Sample: PBMCs. The receptor set was obtained from a man aged 35-49 years in good health and CMV-seropositive.

CDR3 residues: CASSIRGREGGYTF. The CDR3 region has the DNA TGTGCCAGTAGTATCCGCGGCAGGGAGGGCGGCTACACCTTC. The chain uses TRBV19 and TRBJ1-2, with D possibly being TRBD1 (5 bases). In germline, CDR1 is LNHDA, CDR2 SQIVND (reference sequence). The CDR3 consists of 14 residues. Trimming pared 3 bases from V and 8 bases from J, leaving 16 bases between.

This chain uses TRBV5-3 with TRBJ2-7; 7 bases are shared with TRBD1. TRBV5-3 is an ORF, and what it does is uncertain. This CDR3 contains 13 residues. The V segment lost 6 bases and the J segment 3 bases; nucleotides outside the gene matches: 6. The CDR3 loop is CARTHRDSYEQYF. The CDR3 coding sequence is TGTGCCAGAACCCACCGGGACAGCTACGAGCAGTACTTC.

Remarks on this clone: The same CDR3 can be traced to other DNA sequences in this sample. The chain has TRBV7-9 and TRBJ1-2; 7 nucleotides align to TRBD1. The germline V gene encodes CDR1 SEHNR and CDR2 FQNEAQ (reference sequence). This CDR3 comprises 14 residues. Trimming cost V 3 bases and J 2 bases; bases outside gene matches: 3. In nucleotides, the CDR3 is TGTGCCAGCAGCTTGGGACAGAACAACTATGGCTACACCTTC. Translating it yields CASSLGQNNYGYTF.

This chain uses TRBV25-1 with TRBJ1-1; D is possibly TRBD1 (5 bases). Germline CDR1 is MGHDK and CDR2 is SYGVNS. The V gene lost 1 base and the J gene lost 1 base, with 10 bases spanning the gap. This CDR3 comprises 15 residues. CDR3: CASSELGAANTEAFF. The CDR3 nucleotides read TGTGCCAGCAGTGAATTAGGGGCAGCGAACACTGAAGCTTTCTTT.

The chain recombines TRBV5-6 with TRBJ2-5; D is uncertain. Germline V lookup: CDR1 SGHDT, CDR2 YYEEEE. Trimming stripped 4 bases from V and 5 bases from J, with 6 bases between. The CDR3 extends over 11 amino acids. CDR3 amino acids: CASSLTETQYF. CDR3 nucleotides: TGTGCCAGCAGCCTTACTGAGACCCAGTACTTC.

This clone was detected only a few times. The chain couples TRBV5-1 to TRBJ2-5, with TRBD2 matching over 7 bases. CDR1 is SGHRS and CDR2 is YFSETQ in the germline V gene. The CDR3 totals 16 residues. V gave up 4 bases and J gave up 1 base; unmatched junction bases: 10. The CDR3 nucleotides read TGCGCCAGCAGCCCCAGCGGGGATTGGAGCCAAGAGACCCAGTACTTC. Translating gives CASSPSGDWSQETQYF.

This sequence joins TRBV29-1 and TRBJ2-1, with D maybe TRBD1 (6 bases). In germline, CDR1 is SQVTM, CDR2 ANQGSEA. V was pared by 4 bases and J by 9 bases, with 16 bases between. The CDR3 contains 13 residues. The CDR3 DNA sequence: TGCAGCGTTGGTCAGGGGAATGTAGGTGAGCAGTTCTTC. This gives the protein CSVGQGNVGEQFF.

V gene TRBV7-9 combines with J gene TRBJ1-1; possible D gene TRBD1, 5 bases. The V and J ends lost 5 bases and 4 bases respectively, with 11 bases between them. CDR1 and CDR2 from the germline V gene are SEHNR and FQNEAQ (reference sequence). The CDR3 has 13 amino acids. CDR3 sequence: CASSPVGRTEAFF. In DNA form, the CDR3 reads TGTGCCAGCAGCCCAGTGGGGCGCACTGAAGCTTTCTTT.

This rearrangement joins TRBV15 to TRBJ2-1, with 10 positions matching TRBD2. The ends lost 0 bases at V and 0 bases at J; junction bases unmatched: 8. Germline V gene sequence: CDR1 LNHNV, CDR2 YYDKDF (reference sequence). CDR3 size: 19 residues. The CDR3 loop is CATSRDVPSGGSSYNEQFF. Here the CDR3 DNA reads TGTGCCACCAGCAGAGATGTACCTAGCGGGGGAAGCTCCTACAATGAGCAGTTCTTC.

As regards this clone: Other DNA sequences in this specimen translate into the identical CDR3. V and J are TRBV6-1 and TRBJ1-5; D might be TRBD1 (5 bases). Germline V gene data show CDR1 as MNHNS and CDR2 as SASEGT. V gave up 6 bases and J gave up 4 bases, with 13 bases separating them. This CDR3 has 14 amino acids. The CDR3 region is CASRAGGGNQPQHF. The CDR3, as DNA: TGTGCCAGCAGGGCGGGGGGAGGAAATCAGCCCCAGCATTTT.

The V and J genes are TRBV2 and TRBJ2-1; 8 nucleotides match TRBD1. CDR3 length: 14 amino acids. In germline, CDR1 is SNHLY, CDR2 FYNNEI. V lost 2 bases, J lost 6 bases, and 3 bases stayed unmatched. CDR3: CASSEFQGANEQFF. The CDR3 DNA is TGTGCCAGCAGTGAATTTCAGGGGGCCAATGAGCAGTTCTTC.

The genes are TRBV4-1 and TRBJ2-1; 7 bases agree with TRBD2. CDR3 size: 15 residues. Trimming removed 0 bases from V and 7 bases from J; junction bases left unmatched: 6. CDR1 is MGHRA, CDR2 YSYEKL, per germline. The CDR3 loop is CASSQDWREWNEQFF. DNA of the CDR3: TGCGCCAGCAGCCAAGACTGGCGGGAGTGGAATGAGCAGTTCTTC.

This chain uses TRBV19 with TRBJ1-4; D unclear. Germline assignment: CDR1 LNHDA and CDR2 SQIVND (reference sequence). V was trimmed by 3 bases and J by 2 bases, leaving 19 bases between them. The CDR3 loop spans 18 amino acids. The CDR3 DNA reads as TGTGCCAGTAGTATTCAGCATGGCGGGGTTGGGACTAATGAAAAACTGTTTTTT. As protein: CASSIQHGGVGTNEKLFF.

This clone was detected only a few times. The chain employs TRBV6-1 and TRBJ2-7, with D perhaps matching TRBD1 (6 bases). CDR3 length: 13 amino acids. Trimming stripped 6 bases from V and 3 bases from J, with 12 bases between. The germline gives CDR1 MNHNS, CDR2 SASEGT. CDR3 coding DNA: TGTGCCAGCAGGGACAGAAGACTCTACGAGCAGTACGTC. This translates into CASRDRRLYEQYV.

In DNA form, the CDR3 reads TGCGCCAGCAGCCAATTTATTACAGGGGAGTTTCAGCCCCAGCATTTT. Amino acids: CASSQFITGEFQPQHF. The V gene is TRBV4-1, the J gene TRBJ1-5, with 7 bases aligning to TRBD1. After removal of 2 bases from V and 6 bases from J, the junction contained 10 bases not matched to a gene. The CDR3 is made up of 16 amino acids. Germline CDR1 MGHRA, CDR2 YSYEKL.

The rearrangement links TRBV4-1 to TRBJ1-5, with a tentative D call TRBD1 (5 bases). The CDR3 extends over 14 amino acids. Germline CDR1 MGHRA, CDR2 YSYEKL. V shed 4 bases and J shed 7 bases, with 14 bases lying between them. DNA of the CDR3: TGCGCCAGCAGCCCCCTTCAGGGAGGGCAGCCCCAGCATTTT. Protein sequence: CASSPLQGGQPQHF.

The count of this clone is one. The chain is built from TRBV2 and TRBJ2-2, with TRBD2 identical over 8 bases. Trimming removed 4 bases from V and 3 bases from J; junction bases left unmatched: 4. Germline CDR1 SNHLY, CDR2 FYNNEI. There are 15 residues in the CDR3. CDR3 sequence: CASSAVLADTGELFF. The CDR3, as DNA: TGTGCCAGCAGTGCGGTACTAGCGGACACCGGGGAGCTGTTTTTT.

The chain recombines TRBV15 with TRBJ2-1; TRBD2 matches at 7 bases. The V segment lost 0 bases and the J segment 9 bases; nucleotides outside the gene matches: 11. The CDR3 runs to 16 residues. The germline V gene encodes CDR1 LNHNV and CDR2 YYDKDF (reference sequence). The CDR3 DNA is TGTGCCACCAGCAGAGAGTCGGGAGGACCGGGAGGTGAGCAGTTCTTC. Its protein product is CATSRESGGPGGEQFF.

The chain is built from TRBV19 and TRBJ1-5, with D unclear. V dropped 5 bases and J dropped 4 bases, with 15 bases sitting between them. The CDR3 is 15 residues long. CDR1 is LNHDA and CDR2 is SQIVND in the germline V gene (reference sequence). CDR3 sequence reads: CASSHGSGYNQPQHF. The CDR3 region has the DNA TGTGCCAGTAGTCACGGGTCGGGTTATAATCAGCCCCAGCATTTT.

This clone was seen once. CDR3 sequence: CASSPRTGSEQYV. Written as DNA, the CDR3 is TGTGCCAGCTCACCCAGGACAGGGTCCGAGCAGTACGTC. The chain employs TRBV18 and TRBJ2-7; 8 nucleotides align to TRBD1. Germline CDR1 KGHSH, CDR2 LQKENI. V shed 3 bases, J shed 6 bases, and the junction held 4 bases outside the gene matches. The CDR3 loop spans 13 amino acids.

There are a few counts of this clone. The rearrangement uses TRBV6-6 and TRBJ1-1; 7 bases match TRBD1. The CDR3 is 13 amino acids. Germline assignment: CDR1 MNHNY and CDR2 SVGAGI (reference sequence). Unmatched junction bases numbered 11, after V lost 7 bases and J lost 9 bases. The CDR3 DNA follows: TGTGCCAGCACTCGCCGAGGACAGGCTCAAGCTTTCTTT. Protein sequence: CASTRRGQAQAFF.

This clone was detected once. The rearrangement links TRBV30 to TRBJ2-2, with TRBD1 identical over 10 bases. The V segment lost 8 bases and the J segment 5 bases; nucleotides outside the gene matches: 5. Per the germline V gene, CDR1 is GTSNPN and CDR2 is SVGIG (reference sequence). CDR3 length: 13 amino acids. The CDR3 here is CAQGTGDTGELFF. The CDR3 bases are TGTGCCCAAGGGACAGGGGATACCGGGGAGCTGTTTTTT.

This sequence joins TRBV6-5 and TRBJ1-5, with D tentatively TRBD1 (6 bases). The V end lost 10 bases, the J end lost 6 bases, and 16 bases lay between the germline ends. This CDR3 has 13 amino acids. Germline loops: CDR1 MNHEY, CDR2 SVGAGI. The CDR3 loop is CATRGGGTQPQHF. In DNA, the CDR3 is TGTGCCACTCGAGGGGGGGGGACTCAGCCCCAGCATTTT.

The sample holds a few counts of this clone. The genes are TRBV2 and TRBJ2-1; 7 bases align to TRBD2. The CDR3 length is 13 residues. The germline V gene has CDR1 SNHLY and CDR2 FYNNEI. Trimming cost V 7 bases and J 8 bases; bases outside gene matches: 8. The CDR3 DNA follows: TGTGCCAGCATGTGGGAGGGCCCGTATGAGCAGTTCTTC. Protein: CASMWEGPYEQFF.

The chain joins TRBV5-6 to TRBJ2-2; D is perhaps TRBD2 (6 bases). Trimming removed 5 bases at V and 3 bases at J, with 11 bases between. The CDR3 totals 14 residues. CDR1 is SGHDT and CDR2 is YYEEEE in the germline V gene. CDR3 region: CASSFGTYTGELFF. In DNA form, the CDR3 reads TGTGCCAGCAGTTTTGGGACTTACACCGGGGAGCTGTTTTTT.

The chain links TRBV27 to TRBJ2-2; the D gene is possibly TRBD1 (5 bases). The germline gives CDR1 MNHEY, CDR2 SMNVEV (reference sequence). V dropped 6 bases and J dropped 5 bases, with 16 bases sitting between them. The CDR3 covers 15 residues. CDR3 loop: CASSPAVPGTGELFF. CDR3 DNA sequence: TGTGCCAGCAGCCCCGCGGTCCCAGGGACCGGGGAGCTGTTTTTT.